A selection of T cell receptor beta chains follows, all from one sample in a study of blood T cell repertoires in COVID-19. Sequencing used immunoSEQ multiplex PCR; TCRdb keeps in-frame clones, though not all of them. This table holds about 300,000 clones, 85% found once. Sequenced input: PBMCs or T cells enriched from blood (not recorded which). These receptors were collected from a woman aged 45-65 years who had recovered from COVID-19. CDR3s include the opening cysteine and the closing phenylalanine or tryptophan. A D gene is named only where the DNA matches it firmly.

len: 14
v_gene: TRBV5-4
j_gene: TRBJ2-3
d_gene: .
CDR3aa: CASSFNGVSDTQYF
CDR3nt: TGTGCCAGCAGTTTTAACGGGGTTTCAGATACGCAGTATTTT

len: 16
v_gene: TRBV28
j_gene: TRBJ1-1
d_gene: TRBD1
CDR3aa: CASSRPGTGMNTEAFF
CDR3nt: TGTGCCAGCAGCCGCCCCGGGACAGGGATGAACACTGAAGCTTTCTTT

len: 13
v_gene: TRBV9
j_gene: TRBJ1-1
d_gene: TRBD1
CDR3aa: CASSATGSGEAFF
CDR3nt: TGTGCCAGCAGCGCGACAGGGAGCGGGGAAGCTTTCTTT

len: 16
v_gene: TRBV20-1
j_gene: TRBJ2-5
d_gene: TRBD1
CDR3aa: CSASYGRGFSIETQYF
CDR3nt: TGCAGTGCTAGTTATGGCAGGGGGTTTTCAATAGAGACCCAGTACTTC

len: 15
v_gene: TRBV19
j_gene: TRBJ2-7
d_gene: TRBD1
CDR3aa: CASSRDRLNSYEQYF
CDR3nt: TGTGCCAGTAGCAGGGACAGGCTTAATTCCTACGAGCAGTACTTC

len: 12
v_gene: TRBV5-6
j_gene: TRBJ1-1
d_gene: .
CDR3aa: CASSLSSTEAFF
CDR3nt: TGTGCCAGCAGCCTCAGTTCGACTGAAGCTTTCTTT

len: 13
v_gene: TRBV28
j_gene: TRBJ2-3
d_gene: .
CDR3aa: CASISGGTDTQYF
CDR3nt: TGTGCCAGCATCTCGGGGGGCACAGATACGCAGTATTTT

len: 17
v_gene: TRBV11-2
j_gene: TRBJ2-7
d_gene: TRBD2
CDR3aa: CASSLVPVSGRVYEQYF
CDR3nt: TGTGCCAGCAGCTTAGTACCCGTTAGCGGGAGGGTCTACGAGCAGTACTTC

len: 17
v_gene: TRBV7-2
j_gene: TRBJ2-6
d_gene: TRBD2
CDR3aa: CASRSGRDYSGANVLTF
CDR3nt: TGTGCCAGCAGGTCAGGCAGGGACTACTCTGGGGCCAACGTCCTGACTTTC

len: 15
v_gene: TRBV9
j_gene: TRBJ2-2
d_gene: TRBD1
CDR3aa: CASSPMGQGIGELFF
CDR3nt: TGTGCCAGCAGCCCCATGGGACAGGGCATCGGGGAGCTGTTTTTT

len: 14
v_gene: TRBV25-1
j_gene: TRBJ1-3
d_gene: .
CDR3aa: CASSEPQGGNTIYF
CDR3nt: TGTGCCAGCAGTGAACCGCAGGGCGGAAACACCATATATTTT

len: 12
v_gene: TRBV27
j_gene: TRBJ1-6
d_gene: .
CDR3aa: CASSTGDSPLHF
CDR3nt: TGTGCCAGCTCTACCGGGGATTCACCCCTCCACTTT

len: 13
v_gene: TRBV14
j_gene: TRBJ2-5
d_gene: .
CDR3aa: CASSQNIRETQYF
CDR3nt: TGTGCCAGCAGCCAAAACATTCGAGAGACCCAGTACTTC

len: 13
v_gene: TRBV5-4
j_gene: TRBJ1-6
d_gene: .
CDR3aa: CASSTGPNSPLHF
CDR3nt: TGTGCCAGCAGTACAGGACCGAATTCACCCCTCCACTTT

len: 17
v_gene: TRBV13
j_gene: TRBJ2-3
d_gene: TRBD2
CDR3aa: CASSPRGVADRTDTQYF
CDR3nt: TGTGCCAGCAGCCCCCGGGGGGTAGCGGACCGCACAGATACGCAGTATTTT

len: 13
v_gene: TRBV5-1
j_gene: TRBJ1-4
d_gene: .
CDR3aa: CASSSTGFEKLFF
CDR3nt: TGCGCCAGCAGTTCGACAGGTTTTGAAAAACTGTTTTTT

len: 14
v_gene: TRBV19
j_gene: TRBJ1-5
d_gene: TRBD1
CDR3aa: CASSGQGANQPQHF
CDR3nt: TGTGCCAGTTCGGGACAGGGCGCCAATCAGCCCCAGCATTTT

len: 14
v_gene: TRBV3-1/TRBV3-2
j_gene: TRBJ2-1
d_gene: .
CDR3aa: CASSRDLAVNEQFF
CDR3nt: TGTGCCAGCAGCCGCGACTTAGCCGTCAATGAGCAGTTCTTC

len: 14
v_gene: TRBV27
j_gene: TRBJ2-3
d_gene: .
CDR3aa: CASSNSHRTDTQYF
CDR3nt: TGTGCCAGCAGTAATAGTCACCGCACAGATACGCAGTATTTT

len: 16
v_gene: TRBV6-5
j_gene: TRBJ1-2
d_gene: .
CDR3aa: CASSYRGITGSWGYTF
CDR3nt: TGTGCCAGCAGTTACCGGGGGATCACGGGGTCGTGGGGCTACACCTTC

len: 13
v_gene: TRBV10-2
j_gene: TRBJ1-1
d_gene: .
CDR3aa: CASTRGEGAEAFF
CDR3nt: TGCGCCAGCACCCGAGGAGAAGGGGCTGAAGCTTTCTTT

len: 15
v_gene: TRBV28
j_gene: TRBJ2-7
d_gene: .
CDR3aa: CASSLLGTNLYEQYF
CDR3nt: TGTGCCAGCAGTTTGCTCGGGACAAATCTCTACGAGCAGTACTTC

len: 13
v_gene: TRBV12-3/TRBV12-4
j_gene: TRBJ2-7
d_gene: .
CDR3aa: CASSFGGASEQYF
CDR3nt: TGTGCCAGCAGTTTTGGGGGGGCGAGCGAGCAGTACTTC

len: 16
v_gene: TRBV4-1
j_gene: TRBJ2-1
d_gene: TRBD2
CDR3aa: CASSVPLAGSYNEQFF
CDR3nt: TGCGCCAGCAGCGTGCCACTAGCGGGGTCCTACAATGAGCAGTTCTTC

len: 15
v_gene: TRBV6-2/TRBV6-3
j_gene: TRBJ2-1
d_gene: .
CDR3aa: CASSYSRGSYNEQFF
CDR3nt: TGTGCCAGCAGTTACAGTCGGGGCTCCTACAATGAGCAGTTCTTC

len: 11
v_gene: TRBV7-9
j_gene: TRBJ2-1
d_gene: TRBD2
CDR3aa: CASSPGGEQFF
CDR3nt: TGTGCCAGCAGCCCGGGGGGTGAGCAGTTCTTC

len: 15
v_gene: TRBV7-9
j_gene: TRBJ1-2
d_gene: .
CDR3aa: CASSLLQGLNYGYTF
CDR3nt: TGTGCCAGCAGCTTACTACAGGGACTAAACTATGGCTACACCTTC

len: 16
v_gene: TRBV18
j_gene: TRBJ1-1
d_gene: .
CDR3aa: CASSPLRVGGNTEAFF
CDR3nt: TGTGCCAGCTCACCATTGAGGGTAGGTGGGAACACTGAAGCTTTCTTT

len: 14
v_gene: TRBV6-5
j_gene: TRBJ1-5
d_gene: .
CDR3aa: CASSQTGESQPQHF
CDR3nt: TGTGCCAGCAGTCAGACAGGAGAAAGTCAGCCCCAGCATTTT